This T cell receptor (beta chain) was recovered during a study of shared clonotypes between healthy human individuals. Whole-study results and caveats: Despite large depth, sorted-subset datasets appeared incompletely sequenced. Naive CD4 clonotypes were shared across several donors at about 5%.

The V end lost 4 bases, the J end lost 2 bases, and 13 bases lay between the germline ends. The germline V gene encodes CDR1 SGHKS and CDR2 YYEKEE (reference sequence). The CDR3 consists of 14 residues. Deep was the level at which the assay was run. Using immunoSEQ multiplex PCR, the repertoire was profiled, and TCRdb retains in-frame clones only, with some absent. The sample holds roughly 2.2 million clones; approximately 93% are singletons and the top ten take about 0.39%. This clone was seen just once. Its antigen is not known. Donors were healthy HIV-negative adults without recent acute infections or vaccinations.

Material for sequencing was naive CD4+ T cells from PBMCs. Subset given: CD45RA+ positively selected. The chain carries TRBV5-5 and TRBJ2-7; D is perhaps TRBD1 (6 bases). The sequence was collected from a man younger than 35 in good health. Some clones in this sample may be carry-over from other donors' samples. CDR3 amino acids: CASSPQGGTYEQYF. CDR3 DNA sequence: TGTGCCAGCAGCCCTCAAGGGGGTACCTACGAGCAGTACTTC.